The text below deals with one T cell receptor (beta chain). The repertoire was sequenced with immunoSEQ multiplex PCR; TCRdb's copy has only in-frame clones and lacks some. The sample records roughly 340,000 clones, around nine tenths being singletons. This specimen comes from a study of blood T cell repertoires in COVID-19. Study details: The cDNA or gDNA used as material had been derived from T cells, B-cell-depleted T cells, or PBMCs.

The CDR3 covers 13 residues. Germline assignment: CDR1 SGHDT and CDR2 YYEEEE. The V and J ends lost 5 bases and 6 bases respectively, with 12 bases between them. This rearrangement joins TRBV5-6 to TRBJ1-5; D may be TRBD1 (6 bases). The TCR comes from a woman between 65 and 79 years old with COVID-19, enrolled during active disease. The sample consisted of peripheral blood. CDR3 amino acids: CASSPGEGQPQHF. The CDR3 coding sequence is TGTGCCAGCAGTCCAGGGGAGGGTCAGCCCCAGCATTTT.